These 10 T cell receptor beta chains originate from one sample sequenced in a study of blood T cell repertoires in COVID-19. The assay was immunoSEQ multiplex PCR, and TCRdb's table has in-frame clones only and misses some. Of 350,000 to 450,000 clones listed, around 91% are singletons. Sequenced material: PBMCs or T cells enriched from blood (not recorded which). These receptors came from a man aged 25 to 45 who had recovered from COVID-19.

V and J are TRBV15 and TRBJ1-5; D is perhaps TRBD1 (6 bases). The germline V gene encodes CDR1 LNHNV and CDR2 YYDKDF (reference sequence). This CDR3 contains 14 residues. Trimming left V 8 bases short and J 6 bases short, with 17 bases between. The CDR3 DNA reads as TGTGCCACCTCTATCCGGGGGGGCGCTCAGCCCCAGCATTTT. It encodes CATSIRGGAQPQHF.

The chain joins TRBV6-6 to TRBJ2-1; no clear D gene. Germline V gene lookup returns CDR1 MNHNY and CDR2 SVGAGI (reference sequence). This CDR3 contains 13 residues. Between the trimmed V and J ends, which lost 2 bases and 10 bases, there was a span of 12 bases. CDR3 sequence reads: CASSYIRVGEQFF. In DNA form, the CDR3 reads TGTGCCAGCAGTTACATCCGGGTTGGGGAGCAGTTCTTC.

On this clone itself: The junction departs from the called germline gene at one end, perhaps through a read error. The J gene is TRBJ2-7, the V gene TRBV7-7; 7 positions agree with TRBD2. From germline, CDR1 is SSHAT and CDR2 FNYEAQ (reference sequence). CDR3 size: 17 residues. DNA of the CDR3: TGTGCTAGCAGCTTGGCAAACGACGGGACTAAGACCTACGAGCAGTACTTC. Residues: CASSLANDGTKTYEQYF. The complete variable domain, with remaining parts taken from reference TRBV7-7 and TRBJ2-7, reads GAGVSQSPRYKVTKRGQDVTLRCDPISSHATLYWYQQALGQGPEFLTYFNYEAQPDKSGLPSDRFSAERPEGSISTLTIQRTEQRDSAMYRCASSLANDGTKTYEQYFGPGTRLTVT.

The chain employs TRBV19 and TRBJ2-1; a possible D gene is TRBD2 (6 bases). The CDR3 loop spans 16 amino acids. Trimming shortened V by 4 bases and J by 2 bases, and 15 bases separated the two germline ends. The V gene's germline CDR1 is LNHDA and CDR2 SQIVND (reference sequence). In nucleotides, the CDR3 is TGTGCCAGTAGTACTCATAGAGCGGGCGCCTACAATGAGCAGTTCTTC. Translated: CASSTHRAGAYNEQFF.

The chain carries TRBV5-6 and TRBJ1-1; 7 bases map to TRBD1. There are 13 residues in the CDR3. J gave up 7 bases and V 3 bases, and 6 bases lay outside the gene matches. Germline V gene data show CDR1 as SGHDT and CDR2 as YYEEEE. The CDR3 protein is CASSWGQFLEAFF. CDR3 in DNA: TGTGCCAGCAGCTGGGGACAGTTCCTTGAAGCTTTCTTT.

This CDR3 reads CASSSSYSGMYNSPLHF. The CDR3 bases are TGTGCCAGCAGCTCTAGTTATTCCGGGATGTATAATTCACCCCTCCACTTT. The V and J genes are TRBV28 and TRBJ1-6; D not resolved. This CDR3 is 17 amino acids long. V dropped 6 bases and J dropped 4 bases, with 19 bases sitting between them. The germline V gene encodes CDR1 MDHEN and CDR2 SYDVKM. Looking up the rest from reference TRBV28 and TRBJ1-6 gives the full variable domain: DVKVTQSSRYLVKRTGEKVFLECVQDMDHENMFWYRQDPGLGLRLIYFSYDVKMKEKGDIPEGYSVSREKKERFSLILESASTNQTSMYLCASSSSYSGMYNSPLHFGNGTRLTVT.

The CDR3 coding sequence is TGTGCCAGCAGTAATGGGGGGGCCCAGCATTTT. Translation gives CASSNGGAQHF. This chain links TRBV14 with TRBJ1-5; possible D gene TRBD1, 5 bases. The CDR3 consists of 11 residues. From germline, CDR1 is SGHDN and CDR2 FVKESK. Trimming took 6 bases from V and 11 from J, leaving 11 bases between them.

This rearrangement joins TRBV18 to TRBJ2-1, with 9 bases aligning to TRBD2. Germline loops: CDR1 KGHSH, CDR2 LQKENI. The CDR3 contains 17 residues. The J segment lost 0 bases and the V segment lost 0 bases, leaving 3 bases of the junction unmatched. CDR3 DNA: TGTGCCAGCTCACCACCTCTAGCGGGATTCTCCTACAATGAGCAGTTCTTC. This translates into CASSPPLAGFSYNEQFF.

V usage is TRBV10-3 and J usage is TRBJ1-1; 10 bases are a match to TRBD1. Germline values: CDR1 ENHRY, CDR2 SYGVKD. The J segment lost 6 bases and the V segment lost 8 bases, leaving 12 bases of the junction unmatched. This CDR3 has 15 amino acids. CDR3 region: CAISGQGEVFAEAFF. CDR3 DNA: TGTGCCATCTCCGGACAGGGGGAAGTGTTTGCTGAAGCTTTCTTT.

The chain has TRBV5-1 and TRBJ1-1, with D possibly TRBD1 on 6 matching bases. Germline assignment: CDR1 SGHRS and CDR2 YFSETQ. The CDR3 loop spans 12 amino acids. Trimming removed 4 bases from V and 7 bases from J, with 11 bases in between. For the CDR3, the DNA is TGCGCCAGCAGCCTGTCACAGGGTGAAGCTTTCTTT. Its translation is CASSLSQGEAFF.